This T cell receptor beta chain was recovered during a study of blood T cells in healthy people across ages. Study results and limitations: Both naive CD4+ cell counts and diversity were greater in long-lived donors than in aged donors. With unsorted PBMCs, a conclusive comparison of naive versus antigen-experienced cells was not possible.

The use of a sample-barcoded 5' primer and a J-beta primer mix characterized a second PCR of about 7 to 12 cycles. Per-sample output comprised a minimum of 2.5 million paired-end reads containing CDR3. From the 5' RACE reads, TCRdb called clonotypes with MiXCR, one entry per CDR3 protein. Of approximately 780,000 distinct CDR3 sequences detected, roughly 25% appear once; the ten largest clones hold 3%. Worth noting for this clonotype: Antigen specificity is unknown.

Collection of roughly 9.6 milliliters of peripheral blood was performed for each donor. Germline V gene lookup returns CDR1 SGDLS and CDR2 YYNGEE. The CDR3 has 14 residues. With 5 bases clipped from V and 2 bases from J, the junction kept 5 bases outside the gene matches. Another study also made use of these data, one on T cells of mothers and their children.

The gene calls are TRBV9 and TRBJ2-3; 7 nucleotides line up with TRBD2. The source is a boy younger than 18 in good health. Sequences were obtained from blood. CDR3 coding DNA: TGTGCCAGCAGAAGAGCGGGGAACACAGATACGCAGTATTTT. It is translated as CASRRAGNTDTQYF.